This T cell receptor beta chain comes out of a study of OX40 agonist ivuxolimab in advanced cancers. The wider study: The diagnoses of dose-escalation patients were hepatocellular carcinoma, melanoma, renal cell or head and neck cancer.

The germline V gene encodes CDR1 SEHNR and CDR2 FQNEAQ (reference sequence). There are 15 residues in the CDR3. V gave up 8 bases and J gave up 2 bases, with 16 bases separating them. Data came from immunoSEQ multiplex PCR; TCRdb stores just in-frame clones and leaves some out. This table has tens of thousands of clones, approximately 84% appearing once. The material was CD4+ or CD8+ T cells sorted from blood, obtained in a trial of the OX40 agonist ivuxolimab. The clonotype originates from an adult with an advanced solid tumor such as melanoma, head and neck, liver or kidney cancer. The chain is built from TRBV7-9 and TRBJ1-5; D is perhaps TRBD1 (5 bases). This CDR3 reads CASATGGKGNQPQHF. The CDR3 DNA is TGTGCCAGCGCCACTGGGGGTAAGGGCAATCAGCCCCAGCATTTT.